This T cell receptor beta chain was captured in a study of blood T cell repertoires in COVID-19. Across the whole study: Specimens from acute and convalescent COVID-19 originated in the United States, Italy and Spain. From T cells, B-cell-depleted T cells, or PBMCs came the material, which was cDNA or gDNA.

Authors' data handling: Amplification with reference gene primers provided the estimates of nucleated cell counts. Only in-frame clones appear in the TCRdb table, and some are missing; sequencing was by immunoSEQ multiplex PCR. That table supplies the V and J calls and clone size; D and trimming were determined from the DNA. Seen here are about 280,000 clones, around 88% observed once, and the top ten hold approximately 2%. The CDR3 covers 14 residues. J was trimmed by 5 bases and V by 4 bases; bases with no gene match: 3. Germline CDR1 and CDR2: MNHEY and SVGAGI. The chain links TRBV6-5 to TRBJ2-2; 8 bases are a match to TRBD2. The sequenced sample was peripheral blood. The TCR comes from a woman aged 25 to 39 who had recovered from COVID-19. The CDR3 sequence is CASSSREGTGELFF. The CDR3 DNA reads TGTGCCAGCAGTTCCCGGGAGGGGACCGGGGAGCTGTTTTTT.